The source of this T cell receptor beta chain is a study of regulatory T cells in long-lasting Graves disease. CDR3 length: 17 residues. CDR1 and CDR2 from the germline V gene are DFQATT and SNEGSKA (reference sequence). V lost 2 bases to trimming and J lost 2 bases, with 20 bases between them. The time point is: newly diagnosed GD, antithyroid drugs for less than 3 months. PBMC RNA was the source of the TCR library. Findings and limits, study-wide: Favored gene segments in persistent disease were TRBV28, TRBJ1-2 and TRBJ2-5.

The count of this clonotype is one. Its cognate antigen is unknown. CDR3 regions were amplified by Arm-PCR using iRepertoire HTBI primers to build TCR beta libraries. TCRdb processed the multiplex PCR reads anew with MiXCR; each CDR3 protein has one entry. The profile shows approximately 400,000 distinct CDR3 sequences, 15% to 18% of them singletons. J is TRBJ2-3 and V is TRBV20-1; a possible D gene is TRBD2 (6 bases). This clonotype originated in a female donor with Graves disease. The sequencing used peripheral blood mononuclear cells (PBMCs), collected at new diagnosis, from a patient treated with antithyroid drugs. The CDR3 spells CSARQIWTKGNTDTQYF. The CDR3 DNA follows: TGCAGTGCTAGACAAATTTGGACTAAGGGCAACACAGATACGCAGTATTTT.